The 32 T cell receptor beta chains below all came from one sample that was sequenced in a study of T cells after yellow fever vaccination. One entry per CDR3 protein, called by TCRdb with MiXCR from the 5' RACE reads. The table shows more than 120,000 distinct CDR3 sequences, with 7.7% occurring only once. Here the sequenced sample was CD4+ T cells sorted from PBMCs, taken 5 days after the yellow fever booster vaccination. These receptors all come from a man between 25 and 39 years old who received the YFV17D yellow fever vaccine.

This clonotype was detected ten times or more. J is TRBJ2-7 and V is TRBV27; 7 bases align to TRBD2. J was trimmed by 3 bases and V by 5 bases; bases with no gene match: 13. This CDR3 has 16 amino acids. Germline loops: CDR1 MNHEY, CDR2 SMNVEV (reference sequence). The CDR3 loop reads CASSPYFGRGNYEQYF. CDR3 in DNA: TGTGCCAGCAGTCCCTATTTCGGGCGGGGGAACTACGAGCAGTACTTC.

There are many counts of this clonotype. The J gene is TRBJ2-7, the V gene TRBV5-8; D uncertain. V was pared by 4 bases and J by 2 bases, with 22 bases between. The CDR3 runs 17 residues. Germline CDR1 reads SGHTS; CDR2 reads YDEGEE. CDR3 region: CASSRSGGATSTYEQYF. CDR3 coding DNA: TGTGCCAGCAGCCGATCGGGCGGAGCTACCTCCACCTACGAGCAGTACTTC. Combining the CDR3 with reference TRBV5-8 and TRBJ2-7 gives the whole variable domain EAGVTQSPTHLIKTRGQQATLRCSPISGHTSVYWYQQALGLGLQFLLWYDEGEERNRGNFPPRFSGRQFPNYSSELNVNALELEDSALYLCASSRSGGATSTYEQYFGPGTRLTVT.

This clonotype has at least ten counts. V is TRBV27 and J is TRBJ1-1; D unclear. The germline V gene encodes CDR1 MNHEY and CDR2 SMNVEV (reference sequence). This CDR3 has 12 residues. V lost 6 bases and J 5 bases, leaving 10 bases between the germline ends. CDR3 DNA sequence: TGTGCCAGCAGCCGTATAGGAACTGAAGCTTTCTTT. Translating gives CASSRIGTEAFF.

This clonotype appeared many times. J is TRBJ2-2 and V is TRBV7-9; D is unresolved. Germline CDR1 is SEHNR and CDR2 is FQNEAQ (reference sequence). The CDR3 runs to 11 residues. Trimming removed 4 bases from V and 6 bases from J, with 3 bases in between. Here the CDR3 DNA reads TGTGCCAGCAGCTCCTCCGGGGAGCTGTTTTTT. Residues: CASSSSGELFF.

Many counts were recorded for this clonotype. The J gene is TRBJ2-1, the V gene TRBV13; 14 positions agree with TRBD2. Trimming cost V 5 bases and J 1 base; bases outside gene matches: 13. Germline loops: CDR1 PRHDT, CDR2 FYEKMQ (reference sequence). This CDR3 contains 20 residues. In nucleotides, the CDR3 is TGTGCCAGCAGCACTAGTGTCCCGGGACTAGCGGGAGTATCCTACAATGAGCAGTTCTTC. Amino acids: CASSTSVPGLAGVSYNEQFF. Looking up the rest from reference TRBV13 and TRBJ2-1 gives the full variable domain: AAGVIQSPRHLIKEKRETATLKCYPIPRHDTVYWYQQGPGQDPQFLISFYEKMQSDKGSIPDRFSAQQFSDYHSELNMSSLELGDSALYFCASSTSVPGLAGVSYNEQFFGPGTRLTVL.

This clonotype was picked up many times. J is TRBJ2-4 and V is TRBV3-1, with 10 bases lining up with TRBD1. This CDR3 has 17 amino acids. Germline lookup yields CDR1 LGHDT and CDR2 YNNKEL (reference sequence). J was trimmed by 1 base and V by 3 bases; bases with no gene match: 6. This chain's CDR3 is CASSQTPGQGAKNIQYF. CDR3 in DNA: TGTGCCAGCAGCCAGACCCCGGGACAGGGGGCCAAAAACATTCAGTACTTC.

Ten or more counts support this clonotype. This chain links TRBV6-2 or TRBV6-3 with TRBJ1-2, with D unresolved. Trimming left V 6 bases short and J 4 bases short, with 9 bases between. Germline-derived CDR1 and CDR2 are MNHEY and SVGEGT. The CDR3 length is 12 residues. The CDR3 sequence: CASRTDGYGYTF. CDR3 bases: TGTGCCAGCAGAACGGACGGCTATGGCTACACCTTC.

The genes are TRBV7-2 and TRBJ2-1; D remains unclear. V lost 2 bases to trimming and J lost 8 bases, with 13 bases between them. CDR3 length equals 14 residues. CDR1 is SGHTA and CDR2 is FQGNSA in the germline V gene. CDR3 sequence: CASSLYLSGYEQFF. DNA for the CDR3: TGTGCCAGCAGCTTATATCTATCCGGGTATGAGCAGTTCTTC.

There are many counts of this clonotype. J is TRBJ2-6 and V is TRBV27; 9 bases match TRBD1. V was clipped by 6 bases and J by 2 bases; unmatched bases: 11. CDR1 is MNHEY and CDR2 is SMNVEV in the germline V gene (reference sequence). The CDR3 has 18 amino acids. The CDR3 sequence is CASSPPGQGFPGANVLTF. The DNA of the CDR3 is TGTGCCAGCAGCCCTCCGGGACAGGGTTTCCCTGGGGCCAACGTCCTGACTTTC.

This clonotype appeared many times. The chain has TRBV5-4 and TRBJ2-1, with 7 bases aligning to TRBD2. Germline V lookup: CDR1 SGHNT, CDR2 YYREEE (reference sequence). The CDR3 covers 16 residues. J was trimmed by 2 bases and V by 1 base; bases with no gene match: 6. The CDR3 sequence is CASSLPLAAAYNEQFF. CDR3 sequence (DNA): TGTGCCAGCAGCTTGCCCCTAGCGGCCGCCTACAATGAGCAGTTCTTC.

This clonotype was seen at least ten times. The rearrangement joins TRBV28 to TRBJ1-5; D remains unclear. The ends were cut back, 6 bases at V and 9 bases at J, with 12 bases in the middle. CDR3 length: 12 amino acids. Germline V gene lookup returns CDR1 MDHEN and CDR2 SYDVKM. DNA for the CDR3: TGTGCCAGCAGGATACTCGGAGCGCCCCAGCATTTT. Translated: CASRILGAPQHF.

This clonotype was picked up many times. The chain has TRBV6-5 and TRBJ2-3; a possible D gene is TRBD2 (5 bases). The V end lost 4 bases, the J end lost 1 base, and 9 bases lay between the germline ends. The CDR3 length is 14 residues. Germline V lookup: CDR1 MNHEY, CDR2 SVGAGI. The CDR3 sequence: CASSFVGGTDTQYF. CDR3 DNA sequence: TGTGCCAGCAGTTTTGTCGGGGGCACAGATACGCAGTATTTT.

The CDR3 sequence is CASSLNGGAYNEQFF. CDR3 coding DNA: TGTGCCAGCAGCTTGAACGGGGGGGCCTACAATGAGCAGTTCTTC. The rearrangement links TRBV5-4 to TRBJ2-1, with 8 bases that match TRBD2. V lost 1 base to trimming and J lost 2 bases; unmatched junction nucleotides: 2. The germline CDR1 and CDR2 sequences are SGHNT and YYREEE (reference sequence). This CDR3 is 15 amino acids long. Variable domain in full (rest from reference TRBV5-4 and TRBJ2-1): ETGVTQSPTHLIKTRGQQVTLRCSSQSGHNTVSWYQQALGQGPQFIFQYYREEENGRGNFPPRFSGLQFPNYSSELNVNALELDDSALYLCASSLNGGAYNEQFFGPGTRLTVL.

This clonotype came up many times. The chain carries TRBV5-1 and TRBJ2-2; D is possibly TRBD1 (6 bases). This CDR3 is 14 amino acids long. CDR1 SGHRS and CDR2 YFSETQ come from the germline V gene. V lost 4 bases and J lost 1, with 8 bases in between. CDR3 nucleotides: TGCGCCAGCAGCCCGGGACAGAACACCGGGGAGCTGTTTTTT. Its translation is CASSPGQNTGELFF.

There are many counts of this clonotype. The chain is built from TRBV5-6 and TRBJ1-4; D gene uncertain. The CDR3 consists of 18 residues. Trimming removed 1 base from V and 0 bases from J, with 16 bases in between. Germline CDR1 is SGHDT and CDR2 is YYEEEE. This CDR3 is CASSLKRSWSATNEKLFF. CDR3 in DNA: TGTGCCAGCAGCTTGAAACGGTCGTGGTCCGCAACTAATGAAAAACTGTTTTTT.

Here the CDR3 reads CSATEDSSNQPQHF. CDR3 in DNA: TGCAGTGCAACCGAGGACAGCAGCAATCAGCCCCAGCATTTT. This chain joins TRBV20-1 and TRBJ1-5; D may be TRBD1 (6 bases). Germline assignment: CDR1 DFQATT and CDR2 SNEGSKA (reference sequence). This CDR3 has 14 amino acids. Between the trimmed V and J ends, which lost 6 bases and 1 base, there was a span of 13 bases.

This clonotype has a handful of counts. This chain connects TRBV20-1 to TRBJ1-2; D possibly corresponds to TRBD1 (5 bases). This CDR3 is built from 10 residues. V shed 6 bases and J shed 7 bases, with 9 bases lying between them. Germline V gene sequence: CDR1 DFQATT, CDR2 SNEGSKA (reference sequence). For the CDR3, the DNA is TGCAGTGCGCGCCAGGGTGGCTACACCTTC. This sequence encodes CSARQGGYTF.

This clonotype was counted ten times or more. The chain couples TRBV5-1 to TRBJ1-6; no definite D call. Trimming stripped 4 bases from V and 0 bases from J, with 8 bases between. CDR1 is SGHRS and CDR2 is YFSETQ in the germline V gene. CDR3 length: 15 residues. In nucleotides, the CDR3 is TGCGCCAGCAGCCCCCATACCTCCTATAATTCACCCCTCCACTTT. Protein product: CASSPHTSYNSPLHF.

At least ten counts were recorded for this clonotype. This chain links TRBV20-1 with TRBJ1-4; 8 positions agree with TRBD1. This CDR3 contains 13 residues. V was pared by 4 bases and J by 7 bases, with 5 bases of the junction left unmatched. Germline assignment: CDR1 DFQATT and CDR2 SNEGSKA (reference sequence). As DNA, the CDR3 is TGCAGTGCTAACGGACAGGGCACTGAAAAACTGTTTTTT. This translates into CSANGQGTEKLFF.

This clonotype was observed many times. The chain uses TRBV5-6 and TRBJ2-1; 9 bases align to TRBD2. From germline, CDR1 is SGHDT and CDR2 YYEEEE. Unmatched junction bases numbered 7, after V lost 0 bases and J lost 0 bases. The CDR3 is 18 amino acids. The DNA for the CDR3 is TGTGCCAGCAGCTTGGTAGCGGGGGCCCACGTCTCCTACAATGAGCAGTTCTTC. This gives the protein CASSLVAGAHVSYNEQFF.

In its sample, this clonotype was seen many times. J is TRBJ1-2 and V is TRBV7-2; possible D gene TRBD1, 6 bases. The V gene lost 5 bases and the J gene lost 4 bases, with 11 bases spanning the gap. This CDR3 spans 13 amino acids. CDR1 is SGHTA, CDR2 FQGNSA, per germline. CDR3 in DNA: TGTGCCAGCAGCCAAACAGGGATCTATGGCTACACCTTC. Translated, it gives CASSQTGIYGYTF.

This clonotype was recorded many times. The chain recombines TRBV5-1 with TRBJ2-1; 7 bases are shared with TRBD2. Germline CDR1 SGHRS, CDR2 YFSETQ. Trimming cost V 0 bases and J 7 bases; bases outside gene matches: 4. CDR3 length equals 14 residues. DNA of the CDR3: TGCGCCAGCAGCTTGGGAGGGAGGGAAAATGAGCAGTTCTTC. Encoded protein: CASSLGGRENEQFF.

The rearrangement links TRBV30 to TRBJ2-1, with TRBD2 matching 10 bases. From germline, CDR1 is GTSNPN and CDR2 SVGIG (reference sequence). The CDR3 length is 14 residues. Trimming removed 3 bases from V and 8 bases from J; junction bases left unmatched: 7. CDR3 region: CAWRRLAGTHEQFF. CDR3 in DNA: TGTGCCTGGAGGAGACTAGCGGGTACCCATGAGCAGTTCTTC.

This clonotype was counted many times. The chain uses TRBV29-1 and TRBJ1-4; no firm D call. The CDR3 consists of 13 residues. V was cut by 7 bases and J by 0 bases, with 9 bases left in between. Germline assignment: CDR1 SQVTM and CDR2 ANQGSEA. The CDR3 DNA follows: TGCAGCGCCCGGGGAGCAACTAATGAAAAACTGTTTTTT. Translated, it gives CSARGATNEKLFF.

The J gene is TRBJ2-7, the V gene TRBV7-2; D is ambiguous. The germline CDR1 and CDR2 sequences are SGHTA and FQGNSA. The CDR3 extends over 13 amino acids. The ends were cut back, 1 base at V and 6 bases at J, with 10 bases in the middle. The CDR3 protein is CASSLGLLPEQYF. The CDR3 DNA reads as TGTGCCAGCAGCTTAGGACTCCTACCCGAGCAGTACTTC.

This clonotype was seen many times. V and J are TRBV11-2 and TRBJ2-3, with TRBD2 matching over 13 bases. The J segment lost 0 bases and the V segment lost 2 bases, leaving 8 bases of the junction unmatched. The CDR3 runs to 19 residues. The V gene's germline CDR1 is SGHAT and CDR2 FQNNGV. DNA of the CDR3: TGTGCCAGCAGCTTAAGGACTAGCGGGAGCGGGACAAGCACAGATACGCAGTATTTT. Translating gives CASSLRTSGSGTSTDTQYF. The full variable domain, its missing parts supplied by reference TRBV11-2 and TRBJ2-3, is EAGVAQSPRYKIIEKRQSVAFWCNPISGHATLYWYQQILGQGPKLLIQFQNNGVVDDSQLPKDRFSAERLKGVDSTLKIQPAKLEDSAVYLCASSLRTSGSGTSTDTQYFGPGTRLTVL.

This clonotype was found many times. The chain combines TRBV28 with TRBJ2-7, with D possibly matching TRBD2 (6 bases). The CDR3 extends over 15 amino acids. The germline V gene has CDR1 MDHEN and CDR2 SYDVKM. The V end was cut by 1 base, the J end by 1 base, with 11 bases between. CDR3 bases: TGTGCCAGCAGTTTATACGGGACTGATTCCTACGAGCAGTACTTC. It codes for CASSLYGTDSYEQYF.

This clonotype has at least ten counts. J is TRBJ2-7 and V is TRBV6-1; D tentatively fits TRBD1 or TRBD2 (7 bases each). CDR3 length: 14 amino acids. V was clipped by 6 bases and J by 4 bases, with 16 bases between them. Per the germline V gene, CDR1 is MNHNS and CDR2 is SASEGT. CDR3 DNA sequence: TGTGCCAGCAGGAAGGACAGGACTAGGTACGAGCAGTACTTC. It translates to CASRKDRTRYEQYF.

This clonotype occurred many times. V gene TRBV7-3 combines with J gene TRBJ2-3; 7 bases fit TRBD1. The V and J ends lost 6 bases and 7 bases, in that order; junction bases with no gene match: 7. CDR3 length equals 13 residues. Germline V gives CDR1 SGHTA, CDR2 FQGTGA. The CDR3 bases are TGTGCCAGCAGTCGGGACAGCGATAATACGCAGTATTTT. Translated, it gives CASSRDSDNTQYF.

This clonotype was observed at least ten times. The rearrangement uses TRBV5-6 and TRBJ1-1; D is unclear. The V end was cut by 0 bases, the J end by 1 base, with 7 bases between. Germline V gene lookup returns CDR1 SGHDT and CDR2 YYEEEE. The CDR3 length is 14 residues. CDR3 sequence reads: CASSLVQKNTEAFF. The CDR3 bases are TGTGCCAGCAGCTTGGTCCAGAAGAACACTGAAGCTTTCTTT.

This clonotype has at least ten counts. The chain links TRBV18 to TRBJ2-7; D remains unclear. Germline CDR1 is KGHSH and CDR2 is LQKENI. V was cut by 3 bases and J by 4 bases, with 7 bases left in between. CDR3 length: 12 residues. The CDR3 sequence: CASSPIRYEQYF. CDR3 nucleotides: TGTGCCAGCTCACCCATAAGATACGAGCAGTACTTC.

This clonotype was found many times. The chain combines TRBV10-3 with TRBJ2-3; 10 bases are a match to TRBD2. The CDR3 is 15 residues long. J lost 1 base, V lost 6 bases, and 4 bases had no gene match. Germline CDR1 and CDR2: ENHRY and SYGVKD. The CDR3 DNA reads as TGTGCCATCAGGCCCGGGACTAGCGGCACAGATACGCAGTATTTT. It codes for CAIRPGTSGTDTQYF.